Shown below are 23 T cell receptor beta chains from a single sample sequenced in a study of T-cell reconstitution after alpha-beta-depleted transplantation in children. Unique molecular identifiers were incorporated when the TCRbeta library was constructed. TCRdb called the PCR reads again in MiXCR, with one record for every CDR3 protein. This table holds 600,000 to 700,000 distinct CDR3 sequences, 13% found once. Sequencing was performed on PBMCs, taken before TCRalphabeta/CD19-depleted stem cell transplant. The receptors derive from a girl aged 2-10 years with congenital amegakaryocytic thrombocytopenia, due to receive a stem cell transplant.

This clonotype was detected once. Sequence at one end of the junction differs from germline and may be a read error. This chain uses TRBV4-1 with TRBJ2-5, with a possible D match to TRBD1 (5 bases). This CDR3 contains 14 residues. From germline, CDR1 is MGHRA and CDR2 YSYEKL. CDR3 residues: CTSSQEGEGKTQYF. The CDR3 DNA follows: TGCACCAGCAGCCAAGAAGGGGAAGGAAAGACCCAGTACTTC.

The chain joins TRBV5-1 to TRBJ2-7; 7 bases map to TRBD1. The CDR3 consists of 14 residues. The germline V gene has CDR1 SGHRS and CDR2 YFSETQ. V trimming: 3 bases; J trimming: 5 bases; junction bases outside the gene matches: 8. CDR3: CASSSTRQGNEQYF. The CDR3 DNA reads TGCGCCAGCAGCTCTACCAGACAGGGAAACGAGCAGTACTTC.

V is TRBV29-1 and J is TRBJ2-5; TRBD1 matches at 8 bases. Germline-derived CDR1 and CDR2 are SQVTM and ANQGSEA. CDR3 length equals 15 residues. V trimming: 0 bases; J trimming: 4 bases; junction bases outside the gene matches: 7. CDR3 nucleotides: TGCAGCGTTGAAGATCAAGAGACAGGGGTAGAGACCCAGTACTTC. Translation gives CSVEDQETGVETQYF.

The rearrangement uses TRBV6-6 and TRBJ2-1; possible D gene TRBD2, 6 bases. The CDR3 is 13 amino acids. Per the germline V gene, CDR1 is MNHNY and CDR2 is SVGAGI (reference sequence). V was shortened by 6 bases and J by 3 bases, with 9 bases between the two germline ends. This chain's CDR3 is CASRPGGYNEQFF. The CDR3, as DNA: TGTGCCAGCAGACCCGGGGGCTACAATGAGCAGTTCTTC.

This clonotype has at least ten counts. The V and J genes are TRBV20-1 and TRBJ2-3, with D perhaps matching TRBD1 or TRBD2 (6 bases each). Germline CDR1 and CDR2: DFQATT and SNEGSKA (reference sequence). The CDR3 runs 16 residues. With 0 bases removed from V and 4 bases from J, the gap between germline ends came to 17 bases. CDR3 sequence reads: CSARDRGEWWSDTQYF. The DNA for the CDR3 is TGCAGTGCTAGAGATAGGGGGGAGTGGTGGTCAGATACGCAGTATTTT.

This clonotype was counted many times. The chain recombines TRBV12-3 or TRBV12-4 with TRBJ2-3; D perhaps matches TRBD1 (5 bases). Trimming stripped 3 bases from V and 4 bases from J, with 8 bases between. This CDR3 region has 13 residues. The DNA of the CDR3 is TGTGCCAGCAGTTTTGCAGGGTCAGATACGCAGTATTTT. Its protein product is CASSFAGSDTQYF.

At least ten counts were recorded for this clonotype. V is TRBV20-1 and J is TRBJ2-7, with 14 positions matching TRBD2. V shed 3 bases, J shed 4 bases, and the junction held 2 bases outside the gene matches. The CDR3 extends over 14 amino acids. The germline gives CDR1 DFQATT, CDR2 SNEGSKA (reference sequence). Here the CDR3 reads CSASRLAGGYEQYF. In DNA, the CDR3 is TGCAGTGCTAGCCGACTAGCGGGAGGGTACGAGCAGTACTTC.

This clonotype has just a few counts. The chain employs TRBV5-1 and TRBJ2-7; D is uncertain. CDR3 length: 15 residues. The germline V gene has CDR1 SGHRS and CDR2 YFSETQ. Trimming left V 3 bases short and J 4 bases short, with 17 bases between. DNA of the CDR3: TGCGCCAGCAGCTACAGAGGACCACCGAGTTACGAGCAGTACTTC. Translating it yields CASSYRGPPSYEQYF.

The chain employs TRBV11-2 and TRBJ2-1; TRBD1 matches at 9 bases. Germline-derived CDR1 and CDR2 are SGHAT and FQNNGV. The CDR3 is 16 amino acids. Trimming removed 1 base from V and 2 bases from J; junction bases left unmatched: 3. The CDR3 nucleotides read TGTGCCAGCAGCTTAGTTTGGGACAGGGCCTACAATGAGCAGTTCTTC. Translation gives CASSLVWDRAYNEQFF.

The chain links TRBV14 to TRBJ2-1; TRBD2 matches at 12 bases. The trim removed 0 bases at V and 3 bases at J, leaving 3 bases unmatched. The germline V gene encodes CDR1 SGHDN and CDR2 FVKESK. This CDR3 contains 17 residues. For the CDR3, the DNA is TGTGCCAGCAGCCAAGAACTAGCGGGGGGCATCTACAATGAGCAGTTCTTC. It specifies CASSQELAGGIYNEQFF. Supplemented by reference TRBV14 and TRBJ2-1, the full variable domain reads EAGVTQFPSHSVIEKGQTVTLRCDPISGHDNLYWYRRVMGKEIKFLLHFVKESKQDESGMPNNRFLAERTGGTYSTLKVQPAELEDSGVYFCASSQELAGGIYNEQFFGPGTRLTVL.

This clonotype appeared many times. This rearrangement joins TRBV5-1 to TRBJ2-1; 9 bases line up with TRBD2. This CDR3 contains 16 residues. Looked up from germline, CDR1 is SGHRS and CDR2 is YFSETQ. The J segment lost 5 bases and the V segment lost 4 bases, leaving 10 bases of the junction unmatched. CDR3 DNA: TGCGCCAGCAGCAGGGCCGGGACTAGCCTCCACAATGAGCAGTTCTTC. Amino acid sequence: CASSRAGTSLHNEQFF.

In this sample, this clonotype turned up a few times. The rearrangement uses TRBV24-1 and TRBJ2-3; 10 bases fit TRBD2. The germline V gene has CDR1 KGHDR and CDR2 SFDVKD. The CDR3 runs to 16 residues. The V gene end was trimmed by 5 bases and the J gene end by 4 bases; junction bases not matched to a gene: 8. The CDR3: CATSGASGRSPDTQYF. Here the CDR3 DNA reads TGTGCCACCAGTGGGGCTAGCGGGAGATCCCCAGATACGCAGTATTTT.

Ten or more counts support this clonotype. The chain uses TRBV12-3 or TRBV12-4 and TRBJ2-7; D might be TRBD1 or TRBD2, each matching 5 bases. Trimming removed 3 bases from V and 6 bases from J, with 9 bases in between. The CDR3 consists of 12 residues. CDR3 bases: TGTGCCAGCAGTTTTGGGGGTCGCGAGCAGTACTTC. This codes for CASSFGGREQYF.

This clonotype was observed a handful of times. The gene calls are TRBV3-1 and TRBJ2-1; 13 bases fit TRBD2. CDR3 length: 18 residues. After removal of 3 bases from V and 7 bases from J, the junction contained 12 bases not matched to a gene. Germline V gives CDR1 LGHDT, CDR2 YNNKEL (reference sequence). DNA for the CDR3: TGTGCCAGCAGCCACGGACTAGCGGGAGACTCTTATATGAATGAGCAGTTCTTC. The encoded protein is CASSHGLAGDSYMNEQFF.

This clonotype has a count of ten or more. The chain has TRBV20-1 and TRBJ1-2, with TRBD1 matching over 8 bases. CDR1 and CDR2 from the germline V gene are DFQATT and SNEGSKA (reference sequence). This CDR3 is 16 amino acids long. Trimming took 0 bases from V and 6 from J; bases not matched to a gene: 12. The CDR3 protein is CSARDLGQGAGDGYTF. CDR3 in DNA: TGCAGTGCTAGAGATCTCGGGCAGGGGGCCGGAGATGGCTACACCTTC.

This clonotype was counted at least ten times. The V and J genes are TRBV5-1 and TRBJ1-2; 9 positions agree with TRBD1. V lost 3 bases to trimming and J lost 4 bases; unmatched junction nucleotides: 4. In germline, CDR1 is SGHRS, CDR2 YFSETQ. CDR3 length equals 14 residues. The CDR3 spells CASSYQDRGYGYTF. The CDR3 DNA reads as TGCGCCAGCAGCTACCAGGACAGGGGCTATGGCTACACCTTC.

The J gene is TRBJ2-1, the V gene TRBV20-1; 9 bases align to TRBD2. V shed 5 bases and J 9 bases; nucleotides not matched to a gene: 8. The germline CDR1 and CDR2 sequences are DFQATT and SNEGSKA (reference sequence). This CDR3 region has 13 residues. The CDR3 loop reads CSAPAGGQVEQFF. In DNA, the CDR3 is TGCAGTGCTCCTGCGGGAGGGCAGGTTGAGCAGTTCTTC.

In its sample, this clonotype was seen many times. This sequence joins TRBV7-9 and TRBJ2-1; D is uncertain. The germline V gene has CDR1 SEHNR and CDR2 FQNEAQ (reference sequence). CDR3 length equals 13 residues. CDR3 nucleotide sequence: TGTAGTGGGTCCCGGAGCTCCTACAATGAGCAGTTCTTC. As protein: CSGSRSSYNEQFF.

This clonotype was counted ten times or more. V usage is TRBV20-1 and J usage is TRBJ2-3; D possibly corresponds to TRBD1 (7 bases). This CDR3 comprises 13 residues. The germline V gene encodes CDR1 DFQATT and CDR2 SNEGSKA (reference sequence). V gave up 3 bases and J gave up 6 bases, with 13 bases separating them. CDR3 protein: CSASRGVGDTQYF. CDR3 nucleotide sequence: TGCAGTGCTAGCAGGGGGGTTGGGGATACGCAGTATTTT.

This clonotype was seen more than once but under ten times. This chain links TRBV20-1 with TRBJ2-3; TRBD2 matches 12 bases. The CDR3 covers 16 residues. Looked up from germline, CDR1 is DFQATT and CDR2 is SNEGSKA (reference sequence). The V gene end was trimmed by 0 bases and the J gene end by 0 bases; junction bases not matched to a gene: 1. In nucleotides, the CDR3 is TGCAGTGCTAGAGAGGGGACTAGCGGGAGCACAGATACGCAGTATTTT. Translated, it gives CSAREGTSGSTDTQYF.

The genes are TRBV6-5 and TRBJ2-2; a possible D gene is TRBD2 (5 bases). Germline CDR1 is MNHEY and CDR2 is SVGAGI. Trimming left V 1 base short and J 1 base short, with 7 bases between. The CDR3 loop spans 15 amino acids. The CDR3 sequence is CASSYLGGNTGELFF. DNA for the CDR3: TGTGCCAGCAGTTACTTAGGAGGGAACACCGGGGAGCTGTTTTTT.

The chain uses TRBV27 and TRBJ1-2; 7 bases line up with TRBD1. The ends lost 5 bases at V and 6 bases at J; junction bases unmatched: 9. Germline CDR1 reads MNHEY; CDR2 reads SMNVEV (reference sequence). The CDR3 is made up of 14 amino acids. CDR3 nucleotides: TGTGCCAGCAGTACCCCGGGAGGGGGCGATGGCTACACCTTC. The encoded protein is CASSTPGGGDGYTF.

This clonotype has at least ten counts. V usage is TRBV20-1 and J usage is TRBJ2-1, with a weak D call TRBD2 (6 bases). V was clipped by 3 bases and J by 2 bases, with 17 bases between them. The CDR3 length is 16 residues. Germline V gene lookup returns CDR1 DFQATT and CDR2 SNEGSKA (reference sequence). Here the CDR3 DNA reads TGCAGTGCTAGGGCATTAGCGGATATTACCTACAATGAGCAGTTCTTC. Protein: CSARALADITYNEQFF.